The entry that follows covers one T cell receptor beta chain sequence. Its specificity is not known. This specimen belongs to a study of post-analysis software for immune sequencing data. Study findings and constraints: There was significantly lower normalized Chao1 diversity in multiple sclerosis patients than in controls. TRBV segments more frequent in patients than in controls numbered five and included TRBV5-6, TRBV5-1 and TRBV20-1.

Each TCR beta cDNA library carried unique molecular identifiers. With roughly 1 to 11 million T cells as the source, roughly 0.5 million cDNA molecules resulted. MiXCR, applied by TCRdb to the PCR reads, yields one record per CDR3 protein. Counted here are hundreds of thousands of distinct CDR3 sequences, 25% to 30% occurring once; the ten biggest clones make up more than 0.45%. CDR3 size: 13 residues. Trimming shortened V by 2 bases and J by 13 bases, and 16 bases separated the two germline ends. Germline CDR1 is SGHKS and CDR2 is YYEKEE (reference sequence). The genes are TRBV5-5 and TRBJ2-1; D assignment may be TRBD1 or TRBD2 (5 bases each). Sequences were obtained from blood. The receptor was isolated from a girl between 5 and 17 years old with multiple sclerosis. The CDR3 loop is CASSFAQAGTQFF. DNA for the CDR3: TGTGCCAGCAGCTTTGCACAGGCTGGGACCCAGTTCTTC.